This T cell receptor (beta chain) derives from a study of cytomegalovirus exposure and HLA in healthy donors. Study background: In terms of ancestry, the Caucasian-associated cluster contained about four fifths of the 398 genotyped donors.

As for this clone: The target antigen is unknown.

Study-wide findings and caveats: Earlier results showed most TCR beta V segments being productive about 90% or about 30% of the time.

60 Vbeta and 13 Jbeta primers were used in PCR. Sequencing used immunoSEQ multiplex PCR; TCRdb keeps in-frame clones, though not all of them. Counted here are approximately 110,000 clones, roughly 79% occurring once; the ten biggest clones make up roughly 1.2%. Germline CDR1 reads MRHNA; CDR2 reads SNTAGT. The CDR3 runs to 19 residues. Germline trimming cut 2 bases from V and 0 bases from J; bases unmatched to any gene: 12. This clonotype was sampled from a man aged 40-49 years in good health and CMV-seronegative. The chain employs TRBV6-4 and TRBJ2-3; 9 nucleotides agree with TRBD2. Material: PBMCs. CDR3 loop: CASSDPQWAGGNSTDTQYF. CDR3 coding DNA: TGTGCCAGCAGTGACCCTCAGTGGGCGGGGGGGAATAGCACAGATACGCAGTATTTT.